The 29 T cell receptor beta chains given below trace back to one sample, sequenced in a study of blood T cell repertoires in COVID-19. Assay: immunoSEQ multiplex PCR; the TCRdb copy retains only in-frame clones and omits some. The data show nearly 55,000 clones, just over 85% seen once. The sequenced material came from peripheral blood. The receptor set was obtained from a man between 65 and 85 years old with active COVID-19.

The chain combines TRBV2 with TRBJ1-2; TRBD1 might be the D (6 bases). The V gene's germline CDR1 is SNHLY and CDR2 FYNNEI. The CDR3 sequence is 14 residues long. With 5 bases removed from V and 7 bases from J, the gap between germline ends came to 17 bases. CDR3 amino acids: CASSLAGRGAGYTF. As DNA, the CDR3 is TGTGCCAGCAGTCTAGCAGGGCGGGGGGCTGGCTACACCTTC.

V and J are TRBV7-9 and TRBJ2-3, with a possible D match to TRBD1 (6 bases). Germline CDR1 and CDR2: SEHNR and FQNEAQ (reference sequence). V was clipped by 4 bases and J by 1 base, with 12 bases between them. The length of the CDR3 is 15 residues. For the CDR3, the DNA is TGTGCCAGCAGCTGGATTGGACAGCGCACAGATACGCAGTATTTT. As protein: CASSWIGQRTDTQYF. Full variable domain (outside the CDR3, taken from reference TRBV7-9 and TRBJ2-3): DTGVSQNPRHKITKRGQNVTFRCDPISEHNRLYWYRQTLGQGPEFLTYFQNEAQLEKSRLLSDRFSAERPKGSFSTLEIQRTEQGDSAMYLCASSWIGQRTDTQYFGPGTRLTVL.

The rearrangement joins TRBV19 to TRBJ2-6; 7 bases are shared with TRBD1. The CDR3 is 19 residues long. The ends lost 5 bases at V and 0 bases at J; junction bases unmatched: 13. CDR1 LNHDA and CDR2 SQIVND come from the germline V gene (reference sequence). The CDR3 DNA reads TGTGCCAGTAGTTCCCCTGCCGGCAGGGGGAGCTCTGGGGCCAACGTCCTGACTTTC. It yields the protein CASSSPAGRGSSGANVLTF.

The rearrangement links TRBV19 to TRBJ1-1, with 7 bases that match TRBD1. This CDR3 is 13 amino acids long. The trim removed 8 bases at V and 0 bases at J, leaving 3 bases unmatched. CDR1 is LNHDA and CDR2 is SQIVND in the germline V gene (reference sequence). As DNA, the CDR3 is TGTGCCAGTCGGGGACAGCTGAACACTGAAGCTTTCTTT. Its protein is CASRGQLNTEAFF.

This chain joins TRBV24-1 and TRBJ1-1, with 8 bases that match TRBD1. Germline-derived CDR1 and CDR2 are KGHDR and SFDVKD. V lost 4 bases to trimming and J lost 4 bases; unmatched junction nucleotides: 7. The length of the CDR3 is 15 residues. CDR3 DNA sequence: TGTGCCACCAGTGACTCAGGACAGGGTTCCACTGAAGCTTTCTTT. Translating it yields CATSDSGQGSTEAFF.

This clone was seen once. This chain uses TRBV25-1 with TRBJ1-2; TRBD1 might be the D (5 bases). V lost 1 base, J lost 8 bases, and 11 bases lay in between. The CDR3 has 13 amino acids. Germline CDR1 MGHDK, CDR2 SYGVNS. The CDR3 is CASSELAGKGYTF. DNA for the CDR3: TGTGCCAGCAGTGAATTGGCAGGGAAGGGCTACACCTTC.

The CDR3 DNA follows: TGTGCCAGCAGCTTGGTGGTCGCCCGGAGCACTGAAGCTTTCTTT. This encodes CASSLVVARSTEAFF. The chain carries TRBV5-5 and TRBJ1-1; no definite D call. Trimming removed 0 bases at V and 4 bases at J, with 13 bases between. This CDR3 spans 15 amino acids. The germline V gene has CDR1 SGHKS and CDR2 YYEKEE (reference sequence).

The chain employs TRBV12-3 or TRBV12-4 and TRBJ2-5, with 8 bases aligning to TRBD1. The CDR3 runs to 13 residues. The J segment lost 4 bases and the V segment lost 6 bases, leaving 4 bases of the junction unmatched. CDR3 in amino acids: CASRKQGGETQYF. CDR3 sequence (DNA): TGTGCCAGCAGGAAACAGGGGGGAGAGACCCAGTACTTC.

This chain uses TRBV7-9 with TRBJ2-7; 10 bases map to TRBD1. The V segment lost 5 bases and the J segment 2 bases; nucleotides outside the gene matches: 3. In germline, CDR1 is SEHNR, CDR2 FQNEAQ (reference sequence). This CDR3 comprises 14 residues. CDR3 amino acids: CASSRGQGPYEQYF. The CDR3 bases are TGTGCCAGCAGCCGGGGACAGGGGCCCTACGAGCAGTACTTC. Looking up the rest from reference TRBV7-9 and TRBJ2-7 gives the full variable domain: DTGVSQNPRHKITKRGQNVTFRCDPISEHNRLYWYRQTLGQGPEFLTYFQNEAQLEKSRLLSDRFSAERPKGSFSTLEIQRTEQGDSAMYLCASSRGQGPYEQYFGPGTRLTVT.

This clone came up once. The chain carries TRBV5-1 and TRBJ2-1; 7 nucleotides line up with TRBD1. The CDR3 is 15 residues long. The V and J ends lost 0 bases and 4 bases, in that order; junction bases with no gene match: 4. CDR1 SGHRS and CDR2 YFSETQ come from the germline V gene. DNA for the CDR3: TGCGCCAGCAGCTTGGTCGGACAGGTTTACAATGAGCAGTTCTTC. Its protein is CASSLVGQVYNEQFF.

This chain connects TRBV3-1 (or the pseudogene TRBV3-2) to TRBJ1-4; 9 positions agree with TRBD1. Germline CDR1 and CDR2: LGHDT and YNNKEL (reference sequence). The ends lost 4 bases at V and 8 bases at J; junction bases unmatched: 8. The CDR3 consists of 15 residues. The CDR3 nucleotides read TGTGCCAGCAGCCCCACTCGCGGGACAGGGGAAAAACTGTTTTTT. Amino acids: CASSPTRGTGEKLFF.

Comment on this clone: The DNA is omitted, as the CDR3 cannot be located on it reliably, and the CDR3 follows TCRdb's listing. The chain uses TRBV21-1 and TRBJ1-5. TRBV21-1 is listed as a pseudogene. 17 amino acids form the CDR3, both terminal residues included. The CDR3 spells CASSTPGVGEGNQPQHF.

The chain recombines TRBV18 with TRBJ2-5, with D perhaps TRBD2 (6 bases). The ends were cut back, 1 base at V and 5 bases at J, with 14 bases in the middle. Germline assignment: CDR1 KGHSH and CDR2 LQKENI. The length of the CDR3 is 15 residues. The CDR3, as DNA: TGTGCCAGCTCACCACTTCGCGCGGGGCGGGAGACCCAGTACTTC. The encoded protein is CASSPLRAGRETQYF.

The chain couples TRBV2 to TRBJ1-2; TRBD1 might be the D (6 bases). CDR3 length: 14 amino acids. Per germline, CDR1 SNHLY and CDR2 FYNNEI. Trimming pared 4 bases from V and 0 bases from J, leaving 9 bases between. CDR3 region: CASSGGGPNYGYTF. The CDR3 bases are TGTGCCAGCAGTGGAGGGGGTCCTAACTATGGCTACACCTTC.

This clone was seen at least ten times. Here the CDR3 DNA reads TGTGCCAGCAGTCCAGGGAGCGGGGCCACAGATACGCAGTATTTT. It specifies CASSPGSGATDTQYF. The chain combines TRBV27 with TRBJ2-3; 7 nucleotides agree with TRBD2. Trimming removed 5 bases from V and 2 bases from J; junction bases left unmatched: 7. Germline V gene lookup returns CDR1 MNHEY and CDR2 SMNVEV (reference sequence). The CDR3 length is 15 residues.

The genes are TRBV14 and TRBJ2-5; unclear D gene. The germline V and J ends were trimmed by 3 bases and 5 bases, with 7 bases remaining between them. This CDR3 has 12 amino acids. CDR1 and CDR2 (germline): SGHDN, FVKESK. CDR3 DNA sequence: TGTGCCAGCAGCCAGGCCTGGGAGACCCAGTACTTC. Protein sequence: CASSQAWETQYF. The variable domain in full, with the rest retrieved from reference TRBV14 and TRBJ2-5, is EAGVTQFPSHSVIEKGQTVTLRCDPISGHDNLYWYRRVMGKEIKFLLHFVKESKQDESGMPNNRFLAERTGGTYSTLKVQPAELEDSGVYFCASSQAWETQYFGPGTRLLVL.

The CDR3 DNA is TGTGCCAGCTCACCACTGACAGGGGTTGTAAGGTGGGACACTGAAGCTTTCTTT. Its translation is CASSPLTGVVRWDTEAFF. The V call is TRBV18, the J call TRBJ1-1, with 8 bases matching TRBD1. Germline trimming cut 1 base from V and 3 bases from J; bases unmatched to any gene: 13. CDR1 and CDR2 from the germline V gene are KGHSH and LQKENI. The CDR3 spans 18 residues. Full variable domain (outside the CDR3, taken from reference TRBV18 and TRBJ1-1): NAGVMQNPRHLVRRRGQEARLRCSPMKGHSHVYWYRQLPEEGLKFMVYLQKENIIDESGMPKERFSAEFPKEGPSILRIQQVVRGDSAAYFCASSPLTGVVRWDTEAFFGQGTRLTVV.

This chain uses TRBV11-2 with TRBJ2-7, with 7 nucleotides matching TRBD1. With V trimmed by 3 bases and J by 6 bases, 17 bases remained unmatched. This CDR3 spans 17 amino acids. CDR1 and CDR2 (germline): SGHAT, FQNNGV. This CDR3 is CASSLGHRGRSPSEQYF. The CDR3 DNA reads TGTGCCAGCAGCTTGGGGCACAGGGGCCGATCCCCCTCCGAGCAGTACTTC.

This clone was seen a handful of times. The chain joins TRBV25-1 to TRBJ2-3, with 9 bases that match TRBD2. The CDR3 contains 16 residues. J lost 1 base, V lost 0 bases, and 2 bases had no gene match. The germline CDR1 and CDR2 sequences are MGHDK and SYGVNS. The CDR3 loop reads CASSEYLAGRTDTQYF. DNA for the CDR3: TGTGCCAGCAGTGAATATCTAGCGGGGCGCACAGATACGCAGTATTTT.

This rearrangement joins TRBV3-1 (or the pseudogene TRBV3-2) to TRBJ2-7; D may be TRBD1 (6 bases). Trimming shortened V by 4 bases and J by 3 bases, and 13 bases separated the two germline ends. Germline V gene lookup returns CDR1 LGHDT and CDR2 YNNKEL (reference sequence). The CDR3 spans 14 residues. The CDR3 here is CASSLRTASYEQYF. The CDR3 bases are TGTGCCAGCAGCCTCCGGACAGCAAGCTACGAGCAGTACTTC.

The chain recombines TRBV24-1 with TRBJ1-2; D is unclear. The CDR3 extends over 13 amino acids. The germline V gene encodes CDR1 KGHDR and CDR2 SFDVKD. V lost 3 bases and J lost 4, with 8 bases in between. The CDR3 coding sequence is TGTGCCACCAGTGATGACGGACTCTATGGCTACACCTTC. Translating it yields CATSDDGLYGYTF.

This chain connects TRBV19 to TRBJ1-4; D is uncertain. Germline values: CDR1 LNHDA, CDR2 SQIVND (reference sequence). This CDR3 is 15 amino acids long. Trimming shortened V by 6 bases and J by 0 bases, and 11 bases separated the two germline ends. The CDR3 DNA is TGTGCCAGTAGCACGGGTACTGCAACTAATGAAAAACTGTTTTTT. It encodes CASSTGTATNEKLFF.

The chain has TRBV6-1 and TRBJ1-1; D may be TRBD1 (5 bases). With 0 bases removed from V and 11 bases from J, the gap between germline ends came to 10 bases. Germline V gene sequence: CDR1 MNHNS, CDR2 SASEGT. This CDR3 contains 12 residues. The CDR3 DNA is TGTGCCAGCAGTGAAGCCAGGGAATGGGCTTTCTTT. It translates to CASSEAREWAFF.

This clone showed up just once. This chain joins TRBV10-3 and TRBJ2-3; 8 nucleotides align to TRBD2. The CDR3 extends over 14 amino acids. CDR1 ENHRY and CDR2 SYGVKD come from the germline V gene. V lost 5 bases to trimming and J lost 4 bases; unmatched junction nucleotides: 5. The CDR3 region is CAISSGGSADTQYF. For the CDR3, the DNA is TGTGCCATCAGTAGCGGGGGTAGTGCAGATACGCAGTATTTT.

V gene TRBV5-6 combines with J gene TRBJ1-5; TRBD1 matches 10 bases. The CDR3 has 15 residues. The germline V gene has CDR1 SGHDT and CDR2 YYEEEE. The J segment lost 7 bases and the V segment lost 4 bases, leaving 8 bases of the junction unmatched. The CDR3 sequence is CASSVTGGGLQPQHF. In nucleotides, the CDR3 is TGTGCCAGCAGCGTGACAGGGGGCGGTTTACAGCCCCAGCATTTT.

This sequence joins TRBV7-9 and TRBJ2-7; 10 bases align to TRBD1. CDR3 length: 17 amino acids. Germline V gene data show CDR1 as SEHNR and CDR2 as FQNEAQ (reference sequence). The V and J ends lost 5 bases and 2 bases, in that order; junction bases with no gene match: 12. This CDR3 reads CASSVTGGESPAYEQYF. Here the CDR3 DNA reads TGTGCCAGCAGCGTGACAGGGGGCGAGAGTCCGGCCTACGAGCAGTACTTC.

V and J are TRBV7-9 and TRBJ2-1, with 9 bases lining up with TRBD1. The CDR3 is 16 residues long. The germline gives CDR1 SEHNR, CDR2 FQNEAQ (reference sequence). Trimming removed 1 base from V and 1 base from J; junction bases left unmatched: 2. The CDR3 sequence: CASSLDRGPSYNEQFF. CDR3 sequence (DNA): TGTGCCAGCAGCTTAGACAGGGGGCCGTCCTACAATGAGCAGTTCTTC.

The chain recombines TRBV25-1 with TRBJ2-3; D gene ambiguous. Trimming cost V 3 bases and J 0 bases, with 7 bases left between them. Germline CDR1 is MGHDK and CDR2 is SYGVNS. The CDR3 length is 14 residues. CDR3 nucleotide sequence: TGTGCCAGCAGTGATCATGGCAGCACAGATACGCAGTATTTT. Residues: CASSDHGSTDTQYF.

The chain carries TRBV5-5 and TRBJ2-5, with 9 bases lining up with TRBD1. CDR1 and CDR2 (germline): SGHKS, YYEKEE (reference sequence). This CDR3 comprises 16 residues. The trim removed 3 bases at V and 6 bases at J, leaving 12 bases unmatched. The CDR3 loop is CASSSTTGQGMKTQYF. In DNA, the CDR3 is TGTGCCAGCAGCTCCACGACTGGACAGGGGATGAAGACCCAGTACTTC.